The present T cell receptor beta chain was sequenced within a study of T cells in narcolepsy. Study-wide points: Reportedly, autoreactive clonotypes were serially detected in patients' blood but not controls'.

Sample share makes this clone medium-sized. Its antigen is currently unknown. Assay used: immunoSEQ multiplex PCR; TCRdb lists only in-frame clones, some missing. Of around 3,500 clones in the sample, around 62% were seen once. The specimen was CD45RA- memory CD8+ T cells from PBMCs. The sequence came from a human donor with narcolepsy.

The CDR3 loop reads CASSMTQGGRYGYTF. The CDR3 DNA follows: TGTGCCAGTAGTATGACCCAGGGAGGAAGGTATGGCTACACCTTC. V is TRBV19 and J is TRBJ1-2, with a tentative D call TRBD1 (5 bases). Germline assignment: CDR1 LNHDA and CDR2 SQIVND (reference sequence). V was clipped by 3 bases and J by 5 bases, with 16 bases between them. CDR3 size: 15 residues.